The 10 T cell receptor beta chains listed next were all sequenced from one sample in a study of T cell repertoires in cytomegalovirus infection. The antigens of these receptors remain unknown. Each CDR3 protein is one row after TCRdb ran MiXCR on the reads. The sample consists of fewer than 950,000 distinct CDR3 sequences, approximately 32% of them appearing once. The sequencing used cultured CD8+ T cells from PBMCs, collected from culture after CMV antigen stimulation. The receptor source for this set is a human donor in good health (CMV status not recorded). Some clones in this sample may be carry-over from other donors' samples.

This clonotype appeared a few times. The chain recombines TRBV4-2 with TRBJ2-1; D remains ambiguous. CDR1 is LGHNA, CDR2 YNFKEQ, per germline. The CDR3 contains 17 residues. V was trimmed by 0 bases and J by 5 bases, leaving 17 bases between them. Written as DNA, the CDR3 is TGTGCCAGCAGCCAAGAAAATAAAGTAGTACCTGACAATGAGCAGTTCTTC. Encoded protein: CASSQENKVVPDNEQFF.

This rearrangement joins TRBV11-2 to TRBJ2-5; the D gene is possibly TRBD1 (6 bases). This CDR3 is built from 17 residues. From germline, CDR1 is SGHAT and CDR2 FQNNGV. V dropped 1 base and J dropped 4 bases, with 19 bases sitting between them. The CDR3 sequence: CASSLGAGVGLRETQYF. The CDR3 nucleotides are TGTGCCAGCAGCTTAGGGGCAGGGGTCGGATTAAGAGAGACCCAGTACTTC.

In DNA form, the CDR3 reads TGCAGTGCTAGGACCTTAGCGGGGGGACCAATATACGAGCAGTACGTC. This codes for CSARTLAGGPIYEQYV. The rearrangement uses TRBV20-1 and TRBJ2-7, with 10 bases aligning to TRBD2. Germline CDR1 is DFQATT and CDR2 is SNEGSKA (reference sequence). The CDR3 has 16 residues. With V trimmed by 3 bases and J by 4 bases, 12 bases remained unmatched.

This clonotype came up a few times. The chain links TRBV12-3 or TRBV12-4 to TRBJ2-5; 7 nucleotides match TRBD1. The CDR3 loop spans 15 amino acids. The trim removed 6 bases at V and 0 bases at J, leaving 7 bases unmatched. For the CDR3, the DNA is TGTGCCAGCAGGCGCGAGGGACAGTACCAAGAGACCCAGTACTTC. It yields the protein CASRREGQYQETQYF.

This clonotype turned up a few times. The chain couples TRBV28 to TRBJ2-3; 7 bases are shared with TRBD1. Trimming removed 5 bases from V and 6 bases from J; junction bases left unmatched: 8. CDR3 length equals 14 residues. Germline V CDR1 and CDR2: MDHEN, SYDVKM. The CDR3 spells CASSGPPQGDTQYF. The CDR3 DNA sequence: TGTGCCAGCAGTGGCCCCCCACAGGGGGATACGCAGTATTTT. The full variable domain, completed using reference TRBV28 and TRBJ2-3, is DVKVTQSSRYLVKRTGEKVFLECVQDMDHENMFWYRQDPGLGLRLIYFSYDVKMKEKGDIPEGYSVSREKKERFSLILESASTNQTSMYLCASSGPPQGDTQYFGPGTRLTVL.

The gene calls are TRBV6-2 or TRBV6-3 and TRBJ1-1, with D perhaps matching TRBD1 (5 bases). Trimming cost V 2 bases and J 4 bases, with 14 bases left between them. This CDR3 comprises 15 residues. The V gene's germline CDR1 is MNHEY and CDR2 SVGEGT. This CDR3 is CASSYLTWDVTEAFF. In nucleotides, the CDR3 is TGTGCCAGCAGTTACCTCACCTGGGACGTCACTGAAGCTTTCTTT.

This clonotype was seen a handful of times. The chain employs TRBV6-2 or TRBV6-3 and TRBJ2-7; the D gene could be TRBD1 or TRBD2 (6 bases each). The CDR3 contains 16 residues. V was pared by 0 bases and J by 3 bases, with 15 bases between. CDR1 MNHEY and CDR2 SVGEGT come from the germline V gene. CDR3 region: CASSYSKRRGDYEQYV. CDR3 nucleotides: TGTGCCAGCAGTTACTCGAAACGAAGGGGGGACTACGAGCAGTACGTC.

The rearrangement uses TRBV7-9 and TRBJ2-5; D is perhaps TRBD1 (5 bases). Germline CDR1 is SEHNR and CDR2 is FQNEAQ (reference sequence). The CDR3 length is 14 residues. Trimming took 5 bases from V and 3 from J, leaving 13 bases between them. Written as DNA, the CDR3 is TGTGCCAGCAGCCCCTATGTAGGGGAAGAGACCCAGTACTTC. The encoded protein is CASSPYVGEETQYF. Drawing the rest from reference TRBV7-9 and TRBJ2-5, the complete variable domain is DTGVSQNPRHKITKRGQNVTFRCDPISEHNRLYWYRQTLGQGPEFLTYFQNEAQLEKSRLLSDRFSAERPKGSFSTLEIQRTEQGDSAMYLCASSPYVGEETQYFGPGTRLLVL.

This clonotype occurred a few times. The CDR3 loop is CASSEGPPNEQFF. DNA of the CDR3: TGTGCCAGCAGTGAGGGACCTCCCAATGAGCAGTTCTTC. This sequence joins TRBV6-1 and TRBJ2-1, with D perhaps assigned TRBD1 or TRBD2 (5 bases each). The CDR3 has 13 residues. Trimming removed 3 bases at V and 6 bases at J, with 9 bases between. Germline-derived CDR1 and CDR2 are MNHNS and SASEGT.

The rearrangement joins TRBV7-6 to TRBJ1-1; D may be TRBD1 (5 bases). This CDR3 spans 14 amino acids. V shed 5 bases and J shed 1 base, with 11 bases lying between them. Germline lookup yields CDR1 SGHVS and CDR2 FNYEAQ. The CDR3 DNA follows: TGTGCCAGCAGCACCCGACAGACGAACACTGAAGCTTTCTTT. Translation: CASSTRQTNTEAFF.